Each of the 9 T cell receptor beta chains below was sequenced from the same sample in a study of identical twins. TCRdb passed the 5' RACE reads through MiXCR, listing each CDR3 protein once. Counted here are under 400,000 distinct CDR3 sequences, roughly 9% occurring once; the ten biggest clones make up 8% to 9.5%. The sample comprised naive T cells sorted from blood. All receptors derive from a woman between 45 and 65 years old in good health.

In this sample, this clonotype turned up a few times. The chain carries TRBV9 and TRBJ1-2; no clear D. V lost 4 bases to trimming and J lost 0 bases, with 13 bases between them. From germline, CDR1 is SGDLS and CDR2 YYNGEE. This CDR3 comprises 15 residues. The DNA of the CDR3 is TGTGCCAGCAGCTTTAGGGCCTCAGCTAACTATGGCTACACCTTC. Translating gives CASSFRASANYGYTF.

The chain couples TRBV5-1 to TRBJ2-2; D may be TRBD1 (8 bases). Germline lookup yields CDR1 SGHRS and CDR2 YFSETQ. Trimming cost V 7 bases and J 2 bases, with 18 bases left between them. CDR3 size: 16 residues. CDR3 residues: CASGPNRGGNTGELFF. CDR3 nucleotide sequence: TGCGCCAGCGGACCGAACAGGGGGGGTAACACCGGGGAGCTGTTTTTT.

The V call is TRBV5-1, the J call TRBJ2-5, with a weak D call TRBD1 (5 bases). CDR3 length equals 13 residues. V shed 2 bases and J shed 5 bases, with 10 bases lying between them. CDR1 SGHRS and CDR2 YFSETQ come from the germline V gene. In DNA form, the CDR3 reads TGCGCCAGCAGCTTTTCAGGGATGGAGACCCAGTACTTC. It codes for CASSFSGMETQYF.

In this sample, this clonotype turned up a few times. The chain combines TRBV29-1 with TRBJ2-7; 14 nucleotides line up with TRBD2. The CDR3 totals 14 residues. With 4 bases clipped from V and 5 bases from J, the junction kept 4 bases outside the gene matches. Germline assignment: CDR1 SQVTM and CDR2 ANQGSEA. CDR3 nucleotide sequence: TGCAGCGTTGGACTAGCGGGAGGGCCGAACGAGCAGTACTTC. Translating gives CSVGLAGGPNEQYF.

The genes are TRBV3-1 and TRBJ2-2; D call uncertain. This CDR3 has 14 amino acids. With 4 bases removed from V and 4 bases from J, the gap between germline ends came to 10 bases. Germline lookup yields CDR1 LGHDT and CDR2 YNNKEL (reference sequence). In nucleotides, the CDR3 is TGTGCCAGCAGCCGCCTCGCTCCCACCGGGGAGCTGTTTTTT. Protein product: CASSRLAPTGELFF.

This rearrangement joins TRBV12-3 or TRBV12-4 to TRBJ2-1, with D perhaps matching TRBD2 (6 bases). The germline V and J ends were trimmed by 6 bases and 6 bases, with 21 bases remaining between them. The CDR3 is 16 residues long. The CDR3 DNA is TGTGCCAGCAGCCCTAGCGAGTCACTGAGGGGCAATGAGCAGTTCTTC. Translating it yields CASSPSESLRGNEQFF.

The sample holds many counts of this clonotype. The chain is built from TRBV10-3 and TRBJ2-7; 12 bases are a match to TRBD1. The CDR3 extends over 15 amino acids. Germline CDR1 reads ENHRY; CDR2 reads SYGVKD. The V and J ends lost 6 bases and 2 bases, in that order; junction bases with no gene match: 5. The CDR3 DNA is TGTGCCATCAGCGGGGACAGGGGGCCCACCTACGAGCAGTACGTC. This gives the protein CAISGDRGPTYEQYV.

The chain combines TRBV4-1 with TRBJ2-6; D is uncertain. V was cut by 1 base and J by 0 bases, with 10 bases left in between. Germline values: CDR1 MGHRA, CDR2 YSYEKL. The CDR3 is 17 amino acids. The chain's CDR3 is CASSQVPGSSGANVLTF. The CDR3 coding sequence is TGCGCCAGCAGCCAAGTGCCCGGAAGCTCTGGGGCCAACGTCCTGACTTTC.

In this sample, this clonotype turned up a few times. The gene calls are TRBV6-2 or TRBV6-3 and TRBJ2-3; 9 bases are shared with TRBD2. J gave up 2 bases and V 7 bases, and 7 bases lay outside the gene matches. Germline CDR1 and CDR2: MNHEY and SVGEGT. The CDR3 covers 15 residues. The CDR3 loop is CASTGAGGLTDTQYF. The CDR3 coding sequence is TGTGCCAGCACTGGAGCGGGAGGACTCACAGATACGCAGTATTTT.